Detailed here is one TCR beta chain. What it binds is not known. This entry is derived from a study of OX40 agonist ivuxolimab in advanced cancers. Broader study findings: Expanded clones belonging to CD8+ T cells outnumbered, on average, those of CD4+.

The V end was cut by 6 bases, the J end by 0 bases, with 25 bases between. CDR3 size: 19 residues. CDR1 and CDR2 (germline): SGDLS, YYNGEE. Patients were ruled out by autoimmune disease history or systemic immunosuppression. Clones were read by immunoSEQ multiplex PCR, and TCRdb kept only the in-frame ones, dropping some. Altogether some 50,000 clones are present, around 89% being singletons, with the ten largest covering roughly 10%. The receptor comes from an adult with an advanced solid tumor such as melanoma, head and neck, liver or kidney cancer. The rearrangement links TRBV9 to TRBJ2-1; perhaps TRBD2 as D (6 bases). The material was CD4+ or CD8+ T cells sorted from blood, obtained in a trial of the OX40 agonist ivuxolimab. DNA for the CDR3: TGTGCCAGCAACTCGGGACTCACCAAACTTGTAAGCTCCTACAATGAGCAGTTCTTC. As protein: CASNSGLTKLVSSYNEQFF.